This TCR beta chain derives from a study of cytomegalovirus exposure and HLA in healthy donors. Study-wide results and limits: The majority of CMV-associated TCR beta chains were reported as apparently HLA-restricted in a later analysis. TCR beta V- and J-gene trimming was later associated with a missense DCLRE1C variant. The authors listed 150 to 200 TCR beta chains as cytomegalovirus-associated.

Worth noting for this clone: Its antigen is not identified.

PCR primers comprised 60 Vbeta and 13 Jbeta primers. Clones were sequenced by immunoSEQ multiplex PCR, and TCRdb holds only the in-frame ones, with some missing. The sample comprises fewer than 130,000 clones, roughly 70% of which are singletons, and under 13% rests with the top ten. Regarding donors, all were healthy bone marrow donors. The source material was PBMCs. The clonotype was recovered from a man between 35 and 55 years old in good health and CMV-seropositive.

This chain's CDR3 is CASSPGLTGFNQPQHF. In DNA form, the CDR3 reads TGCGCCAGCAGCCCTGGGTTGACAGGGTTCAATCAGCCCCAGCATTTT. The V call is TRBV5-1, the J call TRBJ1-5, with 7 nucleotides matching TRBD1. Per germline, CDR1 SGHRS and CDR2 YFSETQ. V shed 4 bases and J 3 bases; nucleotides not matched to a gene: 10. There are 16 residues in the CDR3.